Listed below are T cell receptor beta chains from one sample, sequenced in a study of CD8 T cells in ankylosing spondylitis. TCRdb reanalysed the 5' RACE reads using MiXCR and keeps one entry per CDR3 protein. The sample holds some 90,000 distinct CDR3 sequences, 27% seen once. Specimen: blood, either unsorted or a sorted T cell fraction (not recorded which). The receptors stem from a male donor with ankylosing spondylitis or in good health (not recorded which). Each CDR3 is given with its conserved first and last residue.

V gene	J gene	CDR3 protein
TRBV20-1	TRBJ2-7	CSASSSLREQYF
TRBV20-1	TRBJ1-1	CSARGYSGVAEAFF
TRBV5-6	TRBJ1-1	CASSGRNRRLGTEAFF
TRBV5-5	TRBJ2-1	CASSTGLLSYNEQFF
TRBV5-6	TRBJ1-5	CASSLVGGNQPQHF
TRBV12-3/TRBV12-4	TRBJ1-6	CASSFGGGDSPLHF
TRBV20-1	TRBJ2-7	CSARDLSGTGEDEQYF
TRBV6-2/TRBV6-3	TRBJ2-1	CASSYNYASSGFNNEQFF
TRBV29-1	TRBJ1-2	CSVREGPIVSYGYTF
TRBV7-9	TRBJ1-1	CASSDRGPMNTEAFF
TRBV5-1	TRBJ1-1	CASSFSRKNTEAFF
TRBV3-1	TRBJ2-5	CASSQLEGEETQYF
TRBV15	TRBJ2-1	CATSQGGSYNEQFF
TRBV5-5	TRBJ1-1	CASSFLGGGMNTEAFF
TRBV3-1	TRBJ2-2	CASSQDKFAGTNTGELFF
TRBV29-1	TRBJ2-3	CSVEVGGGGDTQYF
TRBV5-6	TRBJ2-7	CASSSDYSYEQYF
TRBV12-3/TRBV12-4	TRBJ1-5	CASTTKGVGNQPQHF
TRBV7-8	TRBJ2-1	CASSLGVPFPSNEQFF
TRBV10-3	TRBJ2-3	CAIRLAGETDTQYF
TRBV7-2	TRBJ2-4	CASSLAGSRDIQYF
TRBV12-3/TRBV12-4	TRBJ2-6	CTSSEGSQKGYSGANVLTF
TRBV20-1	TRBJ2-1	CSIRSGSGGTYNEQFF
TRBV12-3/TRBV12-4	TRBJ1-2	CASTPQGDGYTF
TRBV28	TRBJ2-7	CASSSGPSYEQYF
TRBV11-2	TRBJ2-1	CASSLDGDRYNEQFF
TRBV5-1	TRBJ1-1	CASSLEARGGDTEAFF
TRBV7-2	TRBJ2-3	CASSFLAGELRTQYF
TRBV6-5	TRBJ1-2	CASSPGNYGYTF
TRBV11-2	TRBJ1-2	CASSPIDRGGETNYGYTF
TRBV5-1	TRBJ2-7	CASGLGTSGISISYEQYF
TRBV2	TRBJ2-1	CASDAGQSDYNEQFF
TRBV6-2/TRBV6-3	TRBJ1-5	CASSYSPQGRIVQPQHF
TRBV6-1	TRBJ2-1	CASTGGTSVYNEQFF
TRBV5-5	TRBJ2-2	CASSLRTSGGTGELFF
TRBV20-1	TRBJ2-3	CSASGGGRASDTQYF
TRBV15	TRBJ1-2	CATSGGTNYGYTF
TRBV19	TRBJ1-2	CASSTPGRGYGYTF
TRBV5-1	TRBJ1-2	CASSLDGIDGYTF
TRBV5-4	TRBJ2-3	CASSSGTSGRTPTDTQYF
TRBV6-5	TRBJ2-4	CASSYLVGGGQNIQYF
TRBV20-1	TRBJ2-4	CSAIAEGAKNIQYF
TRBV12-3/TRBV12-4	TRBJ2-5	CASSHRQGARETQYF
TRBV5-1	TRBJ2-3	CASSLEAGEVVDTQYF
TRBV6-5	TRBJ1-4	CASSRRNEKLFF
TRBV7-9	TRBJ2-1	CASSFLTGGNEQFF
TRBV6-6	TRBJ1-2	CASILPTGYGYTF
TRBV12-3/TRBV12-4	TRBJ1-2	CASSFGGLEGYTF